Following are 22 T cell receptor beta chains from one sample sequenced in a study of neurological immune-mediated disorders. In TCRdb, the 5' RACE reads were re-called with MiXCR into one record per CDR3 protein. This table has about 59,000 distinct CDR3 sequences, less than 25% appearing once. The time point is: technical triplicate 2. Sequenced sample: PBMCs. These receptors were taken from a man aged 55 to 70 with HTLV-1-associated myelopathy (HAM/TSP).

At least ten counts were recorded for this clonotype. This rearrangement joins TRBV7-8 to TRBJ2-1, with 8 bases fitting TRBD2. This CDR3 is built from 18 residues. Trimming took 2 bases from V and 10 from J; bases not matched to a gene: 19. Germline values: CDR1 SGHVS, CDR2 FQNEAQ. The CDR3 loop reads CASSLRFSGGGRNDEQFF. CDR3 nucleotide sequence: TGTGCCAGCAGCTTAAGGTTCAGCGGCGGCGGGAGGAACGACGAGCAGTTCTTC.

This clonotype was seen at least ten times. The V call is TRBV5-1, the J call TRBJ1-1, with no clear D. CDR1 and CDR2 (germline): SGHRS, YFSETQ. Deletions cut 2 bases from V and 0 bases from J, with 8 bases between. The CDR3 runs 14 residues. The CDR3 sequence is CASSFFGLNTEAFF. In DNA, the CDR3 is TGCGCCAGCAGCTTCTTTGGCCTGAACACTGAAGCTTTCTTT.

The chain joins TRBV5-1 to TRBJ2-1; 10 nucleotides match TRBD1. Germline V gives CDR1 SGHRS, CDR2 YFSETQ. The CDR3 totals 16 residues. Trimming cost V 3 bases and J 4 bases; bases outside gene matches: 7. The DNA for the CDR3 is TGCGCCAGCAGCTGGACCGGGACAGGGGTTTACAATGAGCAGTTCTTC. Translated, it gives CASSWTGTGVYNEQFF.

This clonotype was detected ten times or more. The germline gene is not matched at one end of the junction; a read error may be the cause. The J gene is TRBJ2-1, the V gene TRBV20-1; D possibly corresponds to TRBD2 (6 bases). The CDR3 is 15 amino acids. Germline V lookup: CDR1 DFQATT, CDR2 SNEGSKA (reference sequence). In nucleotides, the CDR3 is TGCAGTGCGAGAGCTAGCGCCCGAACCTACAATGAGCAGTTCTTC. This encodes CSARASARTYNEQFF.

V and J are TRBV20-1 and TRBJ1-5; D unresolved. The CDR3 runs to 15 residues. Germline loops: CDR1 DFQATT, CDR2 SNEGSKA (reference sequence). V lost 1 base and J 0 bases, leaving 10 bases between the germline ends. The CDR3 protein is CSARGSADSNQPQHF. The CDR3 coding sequence is TGCAGTGCTAGAGGGTCGGCGGATAGCAATCAGCCCCAGCATTTT.

J is TRBJ1-2 and V is TRBV9; D remains unclear. Germline CDR1 SGDLS, CDR2 YYNGEE. This CDR3 is built from 13 residues. V was shortened by 4 bases and J by 4 bases, with 11 bases between the two germline ends. CDR3 bases: TGTGCCAGCAGCTCCCGGGAGTCCTATGGCTACACCTTC. Protein sequence: CASSSRESYGYTF.

This clonotype was recorded many times. The chain has TRBV27 and TRBJ2-3, with a possible D match to TRBD1 (5 bases). Germline loops: CDR1 MNHEY, CDR2 SMNVEV (reference sequence). The CDR3 extends over 13 amino acids. V was pared by 5 bases and J by 4 bases, with 10 bases between. DNA for the CDR3: TGTGCCAGCAGTCTTACCAGGGCAGATACGCAGTATTTT. Its protein product is CASSLTRADTQYF.

In this sample, this clonotype is medium-sized. This chain joins TRBV3-1 and TRBJ2-7; TRBD2 agrees at 7 bases. This CDR3 contains 13 residues. Germline V gene data show CDR1 as LGHDT and CDR2 as YNNKEL (reference sequence). Trimming removed 4 bases from V and 2 bases from J; junction bases left unmatched: 2. The chain's CDR3 is CASSPGTTYEQYF. The CDR3 DNA is TGTGCCAGCAGCCCCGGGACTACCTACGAGCAGTACTTC.

This clonotype was seen many times. The rearrangement uses TRBV28 and TRBJ1-5; no definite D call. Germline V gives CDR1 MDHEN, CDR2 SYDVKM. Trimming took off 11 bases at V and 6 bases at J, with 17 bases between the two ends. This CDR3 comprises 13 residues. CDR3 residues: CAGSWVAGQPQHF. CDR3 DNA sequence: TGTGCCGGTTCATGGGTAGCAGGTCAGCCCCAGCATTTT. The complete variable domain, with remaining parts taken from reference TRBV28 and TRBJ1-5, reads DVKVTQSSRYLVKRTGEKVFLECVQDMDHENMFWYRQDPGLGLRLIYFSYDVKMKEKGDIPEGYSVSREKKERFSLILESASTNQTSMYLCAGSWVAGQPQHFGDGTRLSIL.

This clonotype was counted many times. The chain employs TRBV7-6 and TRBJ1-3, with no clear D. CDR3 length: 14 amino acids. Germline V gene data show CDR1 as SGHVS and CDR2 as FNYEAQ. V was clipped by 4 bases and J by 0 bases, with 7 bases between them. Here the CDR3 reads CASSSGTSGNTIYF. In nucleotides, the CDR3 is TGTGCCAGCAGCTCCGGTACCTCTGGAAACACCATATATTTT.

This clonotype was observed at least ten times. This chain joins TRBV10-3 and TRBJ2-3, with 9 bases aligning to TRBD2. The junction had 10 bases not matched to a gene; V was cut back by 7 bases and J by 5 bases. Germline lookup yields CDR1 ENHRY and CDR2 SYGVKD. The CDR3 length is 15 residues. CDR3 in DNA: TGTGCCATCAACTCGGCGGGAGGGCCAGTAGATACGCAGTATTTT. Its protein product is CAINSAGGPVDTQYF.

This clonotype was seen many times. The gene calls are TRBV20-1 and TRBJ2-7; no definite D call. CDR3 size: 11 residues. The V gene lost 0 bases and the J gene lost 6 bases, with 6 bases spanning the gap. Germline loops: CDR1 DFQATT, CDR2 SNEGSKA (reference sequence). CDR3 in amino acids: CSARDKGEQYF. CDR3 nucleotides: TGCAGTGCTAGAGATAAGGGCGAGCAGTACTTC.

The J gene is TRBJ2-7, the V gene TRBV6-5, with D possibly being TRBD2 (5 bases). Germline loops: CDR1 MNHEY, CDR2 SVGAGI. V was clipped by 8 bases and J by 6 bases, with 17 bases between them. The CDR3 sequence is 13 residues long. CDR3 in DNA: TGTGCCAGCTCCCGCGGGTCTGGAGGCGAGCAGTACTTC. Translation gives CASSRGSGGEQYF.

This clonotype was detected many times. The gene calls are TRBV5-1 and TRBJ2-3, with D tentatively TRBD2 (6 bases). The germline CDR1 and CDR2 sequences are SGHRS and YFSETQ. The CDR3 sequence is 15 residues long. The V end lost 0 bases, the J end lost 5 bases, and 13 bases lay between the germline ends. CDR3 in DNA: TGCGCCAGCAGCTTGGATTCGCAGGGAGGAGATACGCAGTATTTT. Residues: CASSLDSQGGDTQYF.

At least ten counts were recorded for this clonotype. This chain connects TRBV5-1 to TRBJ2-1; possible D gene TRBD2, 6 bases. Trimming shortened V by 0 bases and J by 6 bases, and 22 bases separated the two germline ends. The CDR3 sequence is 18 residues long. CDR1 and CDR2 (germline): SGHRS, YFSETQ. The CDR3 sequence is CASSLGAGTYMGFNEQFF. The CDR3 DNA sequence: TGCGCCAGCAGCTTGGGGGCGGGGACCTACATGGGTTTCAATGAGCAGTTCTTC.

This clonotype was recorded many times. The rearrangement links TRBV28 to TRBJ2-3; 11 bases line up with TRBD2. CDR1 MDHEN and CDR2 SYDVKM come from the germline V gene. The CDR3 is 17 residues long. Trimming cost V 5 bases and J 3 bases; bases outside gene matches: 10. CDR3 sequence reads: CASSPIAGGPGTDTQYF. CDR3 nucleotides: TGTGCCAGCAGTCCGATAGCGGGAGGGCCAGGGACAGATACGCAGTATTTT.

This clonotype was detected ten times or more. The chain uses TRBV18 and TRBJ2-3; D possibly corresponds to TRBD2 (5 bases). Trimming took 6 bases from V and 5 from J, leaving 9 bases between them. Germline values: CDR1 KGHSH, CDR2 LQKENI. This CDR3 has 12 residues. For the CDR3, the DNA is TGTGCCAGCTCCCAGAGCGGAGATACGCAGTATTTT. Translating it yields CASSQSGDTQYF.

The sample holds many counts of this clonotype. The chain uses TRBV11-2 and TRBJ2-1; unclear D gene. Germline CDR1 SGHAT, CDR2 FQNNGV. V dropped 0 bases and J dropped 8 bases, with 8 bases sitting between them. There are 13 residues in the CDR3. CDR3 bases: TGTGCCAGCAGCTTAGAACCGGTAGATGAGCAGTTCTTC. It specifies CASSLEPVDEQFF. The whole variable domain, filled in from reference TRBV11-2 and TRBJ2-1, reads EAGVAQSPRYKIIEKRQSVAFWCNPISGHATLYWYQQILGQGPKLLIQFQNNGVVDDSQLPKDRFSAERLKGVDSTLKIQPAKLEDSAVYLCASSLEPVDEQFFGPGTRLTVL.

This chain uses TRBV29-1 with TRBJ2-3; tentatively, D is TRBD1 or TRBD2 (5 bases each). The CDR3 runs 14 residues. Germline CDR1 reads SQVTM; CDR2 reads ANQGSEA. The V end lost 6 bases, the J end lost 7 bases, and 20 bases lay between the germline ends. This chain's CDR3 is CSVQGALLLNTQYF. The CDR3 DNA reads as TGCAGCGTGCAGGGAGCACTTTTGCTAAATACGCAGTATTTT.

This clonotype was seen ten or more times. J is TRBJ2-7 and V is TRBV9, with a tentative D call TRBD1 (6 bases). V gave up 1 base and J gave up 3 bases, with 14 bases separating them. CDR1 is SGDLS and CDR2 is YYNGEE in the germline V gene. The CDR3 runs 15 residues. As DNA, the CDR3 is TGTGCCAGCAGCGTAAGTTCGGACAGTGTCTACGAGCAGTACTTC. Translating it yields CASSVSSDSVYEQYF.

The chain combines TRBV5-1 with TRBJ2-1; 7 bases align to TRBD1. The CDR3 runs 15 residues. The ends lost 4 bases at V and 0 bases at J; junction bases unmatched: 4. Germline CDR1 and CDR2: SGHRS and YFSETQ. The CDR3 spells CASSQGQSSYNEQFF. The CDR3 DNA follows: TGCGCCAGCAGCCAGGGACAGAGCTCCTACAATGAGCAGTTCTTC.

This clonotype showed up many times. This chain connects TRBV29-1 to TRBJ1-1; tentatively, D is TRBD1 (6 bases). The CDR3 loop spans 14 amino acids. Trimming removed 4 bases at V and 7 bases at J, with 19 bases between. Looked up from germline, CDR1 is SQVTM and CDR2 is ANQGSEA. CDR3 amino acids: CSVGLPGVEGEAFF. In DNA form, the CDR3 reads TGCAGCGTTGGGCTTCCAGGGGTAGAGGGTGAAGCTTTCTTT.